The clone carrying this T cell receptor (beta chain) was counted a single time. The germline gives CDR1 SGHTA, CDR2 FQGNSA. The CDR3 loop spans 21 amino acids. V gave up 5 bases and J gave up 0 bases; unmatched junction bases: 22. Time point in this sample: newly diagnosed GD, antithyroid drugs for less than 3 months. From RNA extracted from PBMCs, the TCR library was made. Construction of TCR beta libraries relied on iRepertoire HTBI primers and on Arm-PCR targeting CDR3 regions. TCRdb redid the calling of the multiplex PCR reads with MiXCR, one entry per CDR3 protein. The data hold 400,000 to 500,000 distinct CDR3 sequences, with around 13% observed a single time. This sample stems from a study of regulatory T cells in long-lasting Graves disease. These data were also reused for a study on T cells in Graves' hyperthyroidism and ophthalmopathy. That source notes: The TCR CDR3 first-round RT-PCR relied on the HTBI primer set.

This rearrangement joins TRBV7-2 to TRBJ2-3, with 8 bases aligning to TRBD1. The receptor was derived from a woman aged 50 to 60 with Graves disease. Sample: peripheral blood mononuclear cells (PBMCs), taken at new diagnosis, from a patient treated with antithyroid drugs. Here the CDR3 reads CASSLPGTGSPLDPSTDTQYF. CDR3 in DNA: TGTGCCAGCAGCCTCCCCGGGACAGGCTCTCCTCTTGACCCAAGCACAGATACGCAGTATTTT. Full variable domain (rest looked up from reference TRBV7-2 and TRBJ2-3): GAGVSQSPSNKVTEKGKDVELRCDPISGHTALYWYRQSLGQGLEFLIYFQGNSAPDKSGLPSDRFSAERTGGSVSTLTIQRTQQEDSAVYLCASSLPGTGSPLDPSTDTQYFGPGTRLTVL.